A selection of T cell receptor beta chains follows, all from one sample in a study of T cell responses to AZD1222 COVID-19 vaccine. Clones were read by immunoSEQ multiplex PCR, and TCRdb kept only the in-frame ones, dropping some. The data hold under 200,000 clones, with more than 75% observed a single time. This specimen consisted of peripheral blood, obtained 28 days after the second AZD1222 dose. The receptors come from an adult who received the AZD1222 COVID-19 vaccine. The conserved cysteine and the conserved F or W are not part of the CDR3 here. The order of the fields is V gene, D gene, clone size, CDR3 protein. D genes are given only for firm matches. Not every row has a clone size; where given, it reads once, few, many or a size class.

V gene: TRBV4-2; D gene: TRBD1; clone size: .; CDR3 protein: ASSPGTGNYEQY
V gene: TRBV7-2; D gene: .; clone size: once; CDR3 protein: ASSLINTGELF
V gene: TRBV12-3/TRBV12-4; D gene: .; clone size: .; CDR3 protein: ASSPGGEQF
V gene: TRBV28; D gene: TRBD2; clone size: once; CDR3 protein: ASSPTSGGAYEQY
V gene: TRBV20-1; D gene: .; clone size: .; CDR3 protein: SAGAADTQY
V gene: TRBV18; D gene: .; clone size: few; CDR3 protein: ASSQNGQPNTEAF
V gene: TRBV20-1; D gene: .; clone size: .; CDR3 protein: SASYKEAYNSPLH
V gene: TRBV5-4; D gene: TRBD1; clone size: .; CDR3 protein: ASSFETGGGYT
V gene: TRBV14; D gene: TRBD1; clone size: .; CDR3 protein: ASSPTGGRQPQH
V gene: TRBV19; D gene: TRBD2; clone size: .; CDR3 protein: ASSIREVAGLSYNEQF
V gene: TRBV4-2; D gene: .; clone size: .; CDR3 protein: ASSQDRRGSTDTQY
V gene: TRBV5-6; D gene: .; clone size: .; CDR3 protein: ASSSAQSAQSGNEQF
V gene: TRBV20-1; D gene: .; clone size: .; CDR3 protein: SASQLPSSYNEQF
V gene: TRBV5-8; D gene: TRBD2; clone size: .; CDR3 protein: ASSAGLAGGSNTGELF
V gene: TRBV4-3; D gene: .; clone size: .; CDR3 protein: ASSQAQQGGNEQY
V gene: TRBV9; D gene: TRBD2; clone size: .; CDR3 protein: ASSLLGAGALAGELF
V gene: TRBV19; D gene: TRBD2; clone size: .; CDR3 protein: ASSASGRPYNEQF
V gene: TRBV7-2; D gene: TRBD1; clone size: .; CDR3 protein: ASSPYPGGMSTGELF
V gene: TRBV5-1; D gene: TRBD1; clone size: .; CDR3 protein: ASSPGDSFFGQPQH
V gene: TRBV28; D gene: TRBD2; clone size: .; CDR3 protein: ASSPTSGSQETQY
V gene: TRBV6-2/TRBV6-3; D gene: .; clone size: once; CDR3 protein: ASSYSAAGTKNIQY
V gene: TRBV28; D gene: TRBD1; clone size: .; CDR3 protein: ASRAPGQGAKNIQY
V gene: TRBV6-2/TRBV6-3; D gene: TRBD1; clone size: .; CDR3 protein: ASSPGTGGPYT
V gene: TRBV7-9; D gene: TRBD1; clone size: .; CDR3 protein: ASSPSRGQKNTGELF
V gene: TRBV7-9; D gene: .; clone size: .; CDR3 protein: ASSLVGGRGTEAF